These 16 T cell receptor beta chains were all obtained from the same sample, sequenced in a study of blood T cell repertoires in COVID-19 (dated by TCRdb to about 2020). Receptors were amplified or captured by the immunoSEQ multiplex PCR assay. TCRdb's version of the immuneACCESS table is confined to in-frame rearrangements and falls short of the full clone set. An unresolved V gene accounts for under half of the shortfall where checked; the remainder is of unknown origin. The sample table shows around 60,000 clones, and approximately 80% are seen once. Together, the top ten hold more than 5.5% of the sample. Sequencing used peripheral blood. The receptors here all came from a man aged 55 to 70 with acute or convalescent COVID-19.

The chain combines TRBV7-2 with TRBJ2-5; 11 nucleotides agree with TRBD2. The trim removed 5 bases at V and 2 bases at J, leaving 4 bases unmatched. Germline assignment: CDR1 SGHTA and CDR2 FQGNSA. The CDR3 extends over 15 amino acids. The CDR3 sequence: CASSQRLAGQETQYF. The DNA for the CDR3 is TGTGCCAGCAGCCAAAGACTAGCGGGGCAAGAGACCCAGTACTTC. The whole variable domain, filled in from reference TRBV7-2 and TRBJ2-5, reads GAGVSQSPSNKVTEKGKDVELRCDPISGHTALYWYRQSLGQGLEFLIYFQGNSAPDKSGLPSDRFSAERTGGSVSTLTIQRTQQEDSAVYLCASSQRLAGQETQYFGPGTRLLVL.

This chain links TRBV9 with TRBJ1-4; 9 bases match TRBD1. Germline V gene data show CDR1 as SGDLS and CDR2 as YYNGEE. CDR3 length: 17 amino acids. V shed 3 bases, J shed 0 bases, and the junction held 6 bases outside the gene matches. The CDR3 nucleotides are TGTGCCAGCAGCGGCCCGGGACAGGGTGCAACTAATGAAAAACTGTTTTTT. As protein: CASSGPGQGATNEKLFF.

CDR3 amino acids: CASSLLLAGEGETQYF. CDR3 bases: TGCGCCAGCAGCTTGCTACTAGCGGGGGAGGGGGAGACCCAGTACTTC. The V call is TRBV5-1, the J call TRBJ2-5; 11 bases map to TRBD2. The CDR3 consists of 16 residues. Germline CDR1 SGHRS, CDR2 YFSETQ. V shed 1 base, J shed 5 bases, and the junction held 7 bases outside the gene matches.

J is TRBJ2-2 and V is TRBV7-2, with 10 bases aligning to TRBD1. V shed 5 bases, J shed 2 bases, and the junction held 11 bases outside the gene matches. Germline CDR1 SGHTA, CDR2 FQGNSA. The CDR3 runs 18 residues. The CDR3 nucleotides are TGTGCCAGCAGCCGTCGGACAGGGGGGGATTCAAACACCGGGGAGCTGTTTTTT. It encodes CASSRRTGGDSNTGELFF.

The chain recombines TRBV7-2 with TRBJ2-7; possibly TRBD2 for D (5 bases). There are 13 residues in the CDR3. Between the trimmed V and J ends, which lost 5 bases and 3 bases, there was a span of 11 bases. Germline V gives CDR1 SGHTA, CDR2 FQGNSA. The CDR3 spells CASSPDYRYEQYF. CDR3 nucleotides: TGTGCCAGCAGCCCCGACTACCGCTACGAGCAGTACTTC.

This chain joins TRBV19 and TRBJ1-1; D gene uncertain. Trimming stripped 1 base from V and 1 base from J, with 10 bases between. The CDR3 is 15 amino acids. CDR1 is LNHDA and CDR2 is SQIVND in the germline V gene (reference sequence). Here the CDR3 reads CASSIGADSNTEAFF. The CDR3 nucleotides read TGTGCCAGTAGTATAGGGGCAGATTCGAACACTGAAGCTTTCTTT.

In the case of this clone: This specimen includes other DNA sequences encoding the same CDR3. The chain employs TRBV19 and TRBJ1-5, with 8 bases matching TRBD1. V dropped 4 bases and J dropped 7; count of bases not matched to a gene: 6. This CDR3 comprises 14 residues. Germline CDR1 is LNHDA and CDR2 is SQIVND (reference sequence). CDR3 in DNA: TGTGCCAGTAGTACAACAGGGGGAGGGCAGCCCCAGCATTTT. Translation gives CASSTTGGGQPQHF. Supplemented by reference TRBV19 and TRBJ1-5, the full variable domain reads DGGITQSPKYLFRKEGQNVTLSCEQNLNHDAMYWYRQDPGQGLRLIYYSQIVNDFQKGDIAEGYSVSREKKESFPLTVTSAQKNPTAFYLCASSTTGGGQPQHFGDGTRLSIL.

This rearrangement joins TRBV19 to TRBJ1-5; D is perhaps TRBD1 (6 bases). V was cut by 5 bases and J by 3 bases, with 14 bases left in between. The CDR3 runs to 15 residues. The V gene's germline CDR1 is LNHDA and CDR2 SQIVND (reference sequence). CDR3 amino acids: CASSPRDRINQPQHF. The CDR3 DNA is TGTGCCAGTAGTCCGAGAGACAGGATCAATCAGCCCCAGCATTTT.

This sequence joins TRBV6-5 and TRBJ2-5, with D possibly TRBD2 on 7 matching bases. Germline-derived CDR1 and CDR2 are MNHEY and SVGAGI. This CDR3 region has 12 residues. V was cut by 7 bases and J by 2 bases, with 8 bases left in between. Here the CDR3 reads CASKGGQETQYF. The CDR3 coding sequence is TGTGCCAGCAAGGGGGGGCAAGAGACCCAGTACTTC.

As DNA, the CDR3 is TGTGCCAGCAGTTTAGGACAGCTGAGCACAGATACGCAGTATTTT. Protein sequence: CASSLGQLSTDTQYF. J is TRBJ2-3 and V is TRBV28, with a weak D call TRBD1 (6 bases). The CDR3 extends over 15 amino acids. The germline CDR1 and CDR2 sequences are MDHEN and SYDVKM. The germline V and J ends were trimmed by 2 bases and 0 bases, with 9 bases remaining between them.

This clone was seen a few times. The V gene is TRBV12-3 or TRBV12-4, the J gene TRBJ2-7; D gene unclear. The CDR3 is 12 residues long. Trimming stripped 2 bases from V and 3 bases from J, with 5 bases between. CDR3 sequence reads: CASSLNIYEQYF. The CDR3 nucleotides are TGTGCCAGCAGTTTAAACATCTACGAGCAGTACTTC.

V usage is TRBV4-1 and J usage is TRBJ2-2, with D unresolved. This CDR3 has 12 residues. Germline CDR1 reads MGHRA; CDR2 reads YSYEKL. V lost 3 bases and J 8 bases, leaving 7 bases between the germline ends. The CDR3 coding sequence is TGCGCCAGCAGCCACCCCGTGGGGGAGCTGTTTTTT. As protein: CASSHPVGELFF.

The chain uses TRBV9 and TRBJ2-1; D uncertain. CDR3 size: 16 residues. The germline CDR1 and CDR2 sequences are SGDLS and YYNGEE. Deletions cut 4 bases from V and 8 bases from J, with 22 bases between. In DNA, the CDR3 is TGTGCCAGCAGCACTCACCCCAGCGACCGTCTTGATGAGCAGTTCTTC. Protein product: CASSTHPSDRLDEQFF. Full variable domain (missing parts from reference TRBV9 and TRBJ2-1): DSGVTQTPKHLITATGQRVTLRCSPRSGDLSVYWYQQSLDQGLQFLIQYYNGEERAKGNILERFSAQQFPDLHSELNLSSLELGDSALYFCASSTHPSDRLDEQFFGPGTRLTVL.

This chain joins TRBV27 and TRBJ2-7, with TRBD2 as a possible D gene (6 bases). This CDR3 spans 16 amino acids. V lost 5 bases and J 0 bases, leaving 17 bases between the germline ends. The germline CDR1 and CDR2 sequences are MNHEY and SMNVEV (reference sequence). Written as DNA, the CDR3 is TGTGCCAGCAGTCATCTTCGGCGGGAAAGCTCCTACGAGCAGTACTTC. Translated, it gives CASSHLRRESSYEQYF.

The V and J genes are TRBV10-2 and TRBJ2-5, with 16 bases lining up with TRBD2. The CDR3 is made up of 16 amino acids. CDR1 WSHSY and CDR2 SAAADI come from the germline V gene. V trimming: 6 bases; J trimming: 2 bases; junction bases outside the gene matches: 3. CDR3 nucleotides: TGCGCCAGCAGGAAGGGACTAGCGGGGGGGCAAGAGACCCAGTACTTC. Translation gives CASRKGLAGGQETQYF.

The rearrangement links TRBV27 to TRBJ1-2; 9 nucleotides align to TRBD1. Trimming cost V 6 bases and J 3 bases; bases outside gene matches: 5. CDR3 length: 14 residues. Germline values: CDR1 MNHEY, CDR2 SMNVEV (reference sequence). This chain's CDR3 is CASRGTGRDYGYTF. The CDR3 region has the DNA TGTGCCAGCAGGGGGACAGGGAGGGACTATGGCTACACCTTC.